Below, one TCR beta chain is given with its context. Which antigen it targets is not known. Base qualities are not at hand, and no much larger clone is one base apart. The data originate from a study of lymphopenia after photon versus proton radiotherapy (dated by TCRdb to between 2019 and 2020). With respect to the entire study: In patients with gastrointestinal tumors who developed high-grade lymphopenia, the study compared the immunological effects of photon radiation therapy with those of proton radiation therapy. A cohort of around 21 patients with gastrointestinal tumors who received either photon or proton therapy and subsequently developed lymphopenia was included. The goal of the study was to describe how the two radiation modalities differ in their effects on the immune system.

The germline V gene (reference sequence) provides CDR1 SGHNT and CDR2 YYREEE. Trimming takes 4 bases from V and 2 bases from J, and the germline ends sit 7 bases apart. The CDR3 covers 13 residues, taking in both the cysteine and the phenylalanine. The kept DNA is CDR3 alone, 39 bases in frame from the first base. What the authors observed across the whole study: The authors looked at the survival association only in patients who died, and they framed better survival with proton therapy as a possibility rather than a demonstrated result. Relative stability during treatment was observed in proton-treated patients, whereas loss of naive T cells and TCR diversity and gain of effector/memory populations were observed in photon-treated patients. Among patients across the cohort who died, overall survival time showed an inverse correlation with a larger post-nadir drop in TCR diversity. Once the lymphocyte count had reached its nadir, the repertoires of photon-treated patients showed oligoclonal expansion, particularly of CD8+ Temra cells, and this expansion drove the decline in diversity.

Receptor libraries were prepared by the immunoSEQ multiplex PCR assay. Deep sequencing of rearranged TCR beta loci, alongside multiparametric flow cytometry, was used to profile T cell repertoires. This immuneACCESS table, as held by TCRdb, lists in-frame sequences with V and J called but not all clones. Of the missing ones, under half trace to an unresolved V gene in checked studies; the others have no known cause. In this sample the table shows about 160,000 clones, 88% of which occur a single time. About 4.3% of the sample is taken by the ten largest. The chain couples TRBV5-4 to TRBJ2-1; the D gene is not confidently resolved. This sequence was found in a man aged 45-60 years with gastric cancer. The sample in question was peripheral blood, obtained from a patient treated with photon-based radiotherapy. The nucleotides read TGTGCCAGCAGCGACTTTACCTACAATGAGCAGTTCTTC. Its amino acids are CASSDFTYNEQFF.